One TCR beta chain is described in this entry. Its antigen is not known. This specimen belongs to a study of CD8 T cells in Susac syndrome. Study-wide results and caveats: Individuals included in the TCR sequencing and HLA analysis were acknowledged by the study to be relatively few in number.

From blood CD8+ and CD4+ T cells, TCR beta sequences were generated. Healthy donors formed controls matched for age and sex. Reverse transcription of about 0.45 to 1 ug RNA used random hexamers. One entry per CDR3 protein, called by TCRdb with MiXCR from the immunoSEQ multiplex PCR reads. The sample has around 200,000 distinct CDR3 sequences, over 85% seen once; the top ten hold about 0.1%. The germline V gene encodes CDR1 LNHNV and CDR2 YYDKDF (reference sequence). The CDR3 covers 12 residues. The sequence was collected from a human donor in good health. The sequenced sample was CD4+ T cells from PBMCs. This chain connects TRBV15 to TRBJ2-7; D possibly corresponds to TRBD2 (5 bases). CDR3 residues: CATSGDYYEQYV. The CDR3 DNA reads TGTGCCACCAGCGGAGACTACTACGAGCAGTACGTC.